One and the same sample provided the 32 T cell receptor beta chains below, sequenced in a study of blood T cell repertoires in COVID-19. The protocol was immunoSEQ multiplex PCR, while the TCRdb copy is restricted to in-frame clones and leaves out a portion. The data show approximately 310,000 clones, around 90% seen once. Sequencing used PBMCs or T cells enriched from blood (not recorded which). The receptors come from a man in his fifties or sixties who had recovered from COVID-19.

The chain links TRBV19 to TRBJ2-6, with 10 bases aligning to TRBD1. CDR3 length: 18 residues. V was pared by 6 bases and J by 1 base, with 9 bases of the junction left unmatched. CDR1 and CDR2 from the germline V gene are LNHDA and SQIVND (reference sequence). The CDR3 spells CASSKDGQGVSGANVLTF. Here the CDR3 DNA reads TGTGCCAGTAGCAAAGATGGACAGGGGGTTTCTGGGGCCAACGTCCTGACTTTC.

The chain is built from TRBV10-3 and TRBJ2-1; 10 nucleotides match TRBD1. V shed 4 bases and J 8 bases; nucleotides not matched to a gene: 5. This CDR3 is 14 amino acids long. From germline, CDR1 is ENHRY and CDR2 SYGVKD. CDR3 sequence (DNA): TGTGCCATCAGTGGGGACAGGGGTCGGGATGAGCAGTTCTTC. Translated, it gives CAISGDRGRDEQFF.

The chain has TRBV5-1 and TRBJ2-5, with 13 bases lining up with TRBD2. Looked up from germline, CDR1 is SGHRS and CDR2 is YFSETQ. The CDR3 loop spans 16 amino acids. The V segment lost 4 bases and the J segment 2 bases; nucleotides outside the gene matches: 5. In DNA form, the CDR3 reads TGCGCCAGCAGCCTGGGGGGACTAGCGGGACAAGAGACCCAGTACTTC. Amino acids: CASSLGGLAGQETQYF.

The chain employs TRBV19 and TRBJ2-7, with D tentatively TRBD1 (6 bases). The CDR3 spans 11 residues. Germline V lookup: CDR1 LNHDA, CDR2 SQIVND (reference sequence). V was cut by 7 bases and J by 7 bases, with 11 bases left in between. Written as DNA, the CDR3 is TGTGCCAGTACCTGGGGGCGGGAGCAGTACTTC. The encoded protein is CASTWGREQYF.

V is TRBV28 and J is TRBJ1-5; possibly TRBD1 for D (6 bases). The V and J ends lost 3 bases and 4 bases respectively, with 13 bases between them. Germline V gives CDR1 MDHEN, CDR2 SYDVKM. CDR3 length: 15 residues. CDR3 loop: CASSLHRAGNQPQHF. As DNA, the CDR3 is TGTGCCAGCAGTTTGCACAGGGCTGGGAATCAGCCCCAGCATTTT. Full variable domain (missing parts from reference TRBV28 and TRBJ1-5): DVKVTQSSRYLVKRTGEKVFLECVQDMDHENMFWYRQDPGLGLRLIYFSYDVKMKEKGDIPEGYSVSREKKERFSLILESASTNQTSMYLCASSLHRAGNQPQHFGDGTRLSIL.

DNA of the CDR3: TGTGCCAGCAAATTTTCGCCGATCCGAAGCGAAAAACTGTTTTTT. Translated, it gives CASKFSPIRSEKLFF. The chain combines TRBV2 with TRBJ1-4; D is unclear. Germline lookup yields CDR1 SNHLY and CDR2 FYNNEI. V lost 7 bases to trimming and J lost 8 bases, with 20 bases between them. There are 15 residues in the CDR3.

The chain has TRBV24-1 and TRBJ2-2; D is perhaps TRBD2 (6 bases). Trimming removed 2 bases at V and 3 bases at J, with 9 bases between. This CDR3 is built from 15 residues. Germline V gene sequence: CDR1 KGHDR, CDR2 SFDVKD. Written as DNA, the CDR3 is TGTGCCACCAGTGATTCCCGACTAGACACCGGGGAGCTGTTTTTT. Translating it yields CATSDSRLDTGELFF.

The chain combines TRBV27 with TRBJ2-3; perhaps TRBD2 as D (6 bases). This CDR3 comprises 14 residues. CDR1 MNHEY and CDR2 SMNVEV come from the germline V gene (reference sequence). Deletions cut 2 bases from V and 4 bases from J, with 10 bases between. The CDR3 sequence is CASSLRLDPDTQYF. CDR3 sequence (DNA): TGTGCCAGCAGTTTAAGACTAGACCCAGATACGCAGTATTTT.

The chain links TRBV18 to TRBJ2-3, with D perhaps matching TRBD2 (5 bases). The CDR3 extends over 15 amino acids. Germline-derived CDR1 and CDR2 are KGHSH and LQKENI. V was shortened by 4 bases and J by 1 base, with 12 bases between the two germline ends. The CDR3 sequence is CASSLLGRGTDTQYF. The CDR3, as DNA: TGTGCCAGCTCACTCCTAGGGAGAGGCACAGATACGCAGTATTTT.

The chain is built from TRBV5-6 and TRBJ2-3, with 7 positions matching TRBD1. The CDR3 has 15 amino acids. Germline CDR1 and CDR2: SGHDT and YYEEEE. The V segment lost 4 bases and the J segment 1 base; nucleotides outside the gene matches: 6. In nucleotides, the CDR3 is TGTGCCAGCAGCATAAGGGGGCGAGGCACAGATACGCAGTATTTT. It specifies CASSIRGRGTDTQYF.

On this clone: An end of the junction does not agree with germline; a read error may underlie this. The chain employs TRBV11-2 and TRBJ1-2; the D is unclear. The germline CDR1 and CDR2 sequences are SGHAT and FQNNGV. The CDR3 consists of 11 residues. The CDR3 protein is CASSLGVWASF. The CDR3 bases are TGTGCCAGCAGCTTGGGTGTGTGGGCATCGTTC.

This chain links TRBV24-1 with TRBJ1-2, with 8 bases identical to TRBD1. CDR1 is KGHDR, CDR2 SFDVKD, per germline. The V segment lost 4 bases and the J segment 2 bases; nucleotides outside the gene matches: 5. The CDR3 length is 15 residues. The CDR3 is CATSDTGTGNYGYTF. Written as DNA, the CDR3 is TGTGCCACCAGTGACACCGGGACAGGAAACTATGGCTACACCTTC.

This clone has just one count. The gene calls are TRBV9 and TRBJ1-1; D is unresolved. The CDR3 is made up of 13 amino acids. The germline V gene encodes CDR1 SGDLS and CDR2 YYNGEE. Trimming removed 6 bases from V and 1 base from J, with 10 bases in between. The CDR3 sequence is CASTRLENTEAFF. In nucleotides, the CDR3 is TGTGCCAGCACGCGTCTTGAGAACACTGAAGCTTTCTTT.

V and J are TRBV20-1 and TRBJ1-2; no reliable D call. Between the trimmed V and J ends, which lost 6 bases and 4 bases, there was a span of 9 bases. This CDR3 spans 11 amino acids. From germline, CDR1 is DFQATT and CDR2 SNEGSKA (reference sequence). The CDR3 DNA follows: TGCAGTGCCAAGCCCCTCTATGGCTACACCTTC. Amino acid sequence: CSAKPLYGYTF.

This chain connects TRBV27 to TRBJ2-1, with 12 bases that match TRBD2. V gave up 3 bases and J gave up 7 bases; unmatched junction bases: 7. Germline V CDR1 and CDR2: MNHEY, SMNVEV (reference sequence). The CDR3 has 16 amino acids. The DNA of the CDR3 is TGTGCCAGCAGTTTCCCCCTAGCGGGAGGGTATAATGAGCAGTTCTTC. Its protein is CASSFPLAGGYNEQFF.

The rearrangement uses TRBV2 and TRBJ1-1; D might be TRBD1 (6 bases). The length of the CDR3 is 13 residues. V was cut by 4 bases and J by 4 bases, with 10 bases left in between. The germline gives CDR1 SNHLY, CDR2 FYNNEI. Here the CDR3 DNA reads TGTGCCAGCAGTGCAGGGGACGGCACTGAAGCTTTCTTT. Protein: CASSAGDGTEAFF.

The chain couples TRBV3-1 (or the pseudogene TRBV3-2) to TRBJ2-7; D is possibly TRBD1 (6 bases). V was pared by 0 bases and J by 7 bases, with 16 bases between. The CDR3 has 15 residues. From germline, CDR1 is LGHDT and CDR2 YNNKEL (reference sequence). The CDR3 DNA follows: TGTGCCAGCAGCCAAGATTACAGGGAATACGGGGAGCAGTACTTC. Protein sequence: CASSQDYREYGEQYF.

V and J are TRBV9 and TRBJ2-1; 8 bases align to TRBD1. The length of the CDR3 is 17 residues. Germline V gene lookup returns CDR1 SGDLS and CDR2 YYNGEE. With V trimmed by 2 bases and J by 7 bases, 14 bases remained unmatched. CDR3 sequence (DNA): TGTGCCAGCAGCGTGGATACAGGGGGGACTTCGAGGAATGAGCAGTTCTTC. This sequence encodes CASSVDTGGTSRNEQFF.

This clone was recorded once. V usage is TRBV10-3 and J usage is TRBJ1-6; 7 bases line up with TRBD1. V lost 4 bases and J lost 14; bases outside the gene matches: 11. Per germline, CDR1 ENHRY and CDR2 SYGVKD. The CDR3 contains 14 residues. CDR3 nucleotide sequence: TGTGCCATCAGTGTTGACAGGGCCCAAGTGTCCCTCCACTTT. Its protein product is CAISVDRAQVSLHF.

The chain links TRBV6-1 to TRBJ1-5; D call uncertain. There are 11 residues in the CDR3. Germline V CDR1 and CDR2: MNHNS, SASEGT. Deletions cut 3 bases from V and 9 bases from J, with 6 bases between. The CDR3 DNA sequence: TGTGCCAGCAGTGAGGCGGCGCCCCAGCATTTT. Translating gives CASSEAAPQHF.

V and J are TRBV18 and TRBJ2-1; 7 bases map to TRBD1. Germline trimming cut 3 bases from V and 4 bases from J; bases unmatched to any gene: 0. Per the germline V gene, CDR1 is KGHSH and CDR2 is LQKENI. The CDR3 has 13 residues. The CDR3 loop reads CASSPTGYNEQFF. Here the CDR3 DNA reads TGTGCCAGCTCACCGACAGGGTACAATGAGCAGTTCTTC. Based on the CDR3 plus reference TRBV18 and TRBJ2-1, the full variable domain is NAGVMQNPRHLVRRRGQEARLRCSPMKGHSHVYWYRQLPEEGLKFMVYLQKENIIDESGMPKERFSAEFPKEGPSILRIQQVVRGDSAAYFCASSPTGYNEQFFGPGTRLTVL.

V is TRBV4-1 and J is TRBJ2-7; 14 bases line up with TRBD2. The V gene's germline CDR1 is MGHRA and CDR2 YSYEKL. CDR3 length: 16 residues. J was trimmed by 4 bases and V by 1 base; bases with no gene match: 3. Here the CDR3 reads CASSQGGLAGGYEQYF. Written as DNA, the CDR3 is TGCGCCAGCAGCCAAGGAGGACTAGCGGGAGGATACGAGCAGTACTTC.

This clone was counted a single time. Here the CDR3 DNA reads TGTGCCAGCAGCACATACAATTCACCCCTCCACTTT. This encodes CASSTYNSPLHF. The chain employs TRBV7-2 and TRBJ1-6, with D hard to call. CDR3 size: 12 residues. Per germline, CDR1 SGHTA and CDR2 FQGNSA. V gave up 5 bases and J gave up 7 bases, with 6 bases separating them.

This clone was observed a single time. The J gene is TRBJ2-1, the V gene TRBV27; 9 nucleotides agree with TRBD1. This CDR3 is built from 18 residues. Germline loops: CDR1 MNHEY, CDR2 SMNVEV (reference sequence). J lost 3 bases, V lost 3 bases, and 12 bases had no gene match. The CDR3 here is CASSFQPDNRGLYNEQFF. In DNA form, the CDR3 reads TGTGCCAGCAGTTTTCAACCCGACAACAGGGGGCTCTACAATGAGCAGTTCTTC.

The V and J genes are TRBV6-2 or TRBV6-3 and TRBJ2-1; possibly TRBD1 for D (7 bases). The germline V gene encodes CDR1 MNHEY and CDR2 SVGEGT. The CDR3 length is 15 residues. The ends were cut back, 3 bases at V and 4 bases at J, with 13 bases in the middle. The CDR3 DNA is TGTGCCAGCAGTTATGGGTCAGGGGGGTACAATGAGCAGTTCTTC. Protein product: CASSYGSGGYNEQFF.

The chain recombines TRBV7-3 with TRBJ1-1; a weak D match, TRBD1 (5 bases). The germline gives CDR1 SGHTA, CDR2 FQGTGA. V dropped 2 bases and J dropped 1 base, with 14 bases sitting between them. The CDR3 consists of 16 residues. This CDR3 reads CASSLQHRNTNTEAFF. In DNA, the CDR3 is TGTGCCAGCAGCTTACAGCACAGGAACACGAACACTGAAGCTTTCTTT.

The chain has TRBV11-2 and TRBJ2-2; TRBD1 aligns across 9 bases. There are 15 residues in the CDR3. Germline V CDR1 and CDR2: SGHAT, FQNNGV. V was pared by 6 bases and J by 7 bases, with 9 bases of the junction left unmatched. The CDR3, as DNA: TGTGCCAGCAGATTCACAGGGGGCGCAGGCGGGGAGCTGTTTTTT. This encodes CASRFTGGAGGELFF.

CDR3 nucleotides: TGTGCCAGCAGCTTATTGAGGCGGGACACTGAAGCTTTCTTT. The encoded protein is CASSLLRRDTEAFF. V usage is TRBV11-1 and J usage is TRBJ1-1; D is uncertain. This CDR3 region has 14 residues. CDR1 and CDR2 from the germline V gene are SGHAT and FQDESV (reference sequence). Deletions cut 2 bases from V and 3 bases from J, with 10 bases between.

The chain couples TRBV10-1 to TRBJ1-4, with D possibly being TRBD1 (6 bases). Germline V gene lookup returns CDR1 WNHNN and CDR2 SYGVQD (reference sequence). V shed 8 bases and J shed 8 bases, with 15 bases lying between them. The CDR3 sequence is 13 residues long. In DNA, the CDR3 is TGCGCCAGCGGCTCCGGGACATCCGAAAAACTGTTTTTT. As protein: CASGSGTSEKLFF.

CDR3 amino acids: CASRPGGTYNEQFF. In DNA form, the CDR3 reads TGCGCCAGCAGGCCAGGGGGAACTTACAATGAGCAGTTCTTC. The rearrangement joins TRBV4-3 to TRBJ2-1; 7 nucleotides align to TRBD1. Germline V CDR1 and CDR2: LGHNA, YSLEER. The CDR3 covers 14 residues. V gave up 6 bases and J gave up 4 bases; unmatched junction bases: 6.

J is TRBJ2-1 and V is TRBV6-5; the D gene is possibly TRBD2 (5 bases). V lost 6 bases and J 4 bases, leaving 13 bases between the germline ends. The length of the CDR3 is 14 residues. The germline CDR1 and CDR2 sequences are MNHEY and SVGAGI. CDR3 coding DNA: TGTGCCAGCAGCCTCCGGGGATTATACAATGAGCAGTTCTTC. Translating it yields CASSLRGLYNEQFF.

The chain carries TRBV3-1 (or the pseudogene TRBV3-2) and TRBJ2-7; 10 bases fit TRBD2. J gave up 5 bases and V 3 bases, and 13 bases lay outside the gene matches. The CDR3 spans 17 residues. Germline loops: CDR1 LGHDT, CDR2 YNNKEL (reference sequence). CDR3 DNA sequence: TGTGCCAGCAGCCAGTCTATTCTAGCGGGAGCCCGCCACGAGCAGTACTTC. Protein product: CASSQSILAGARHEQYF.